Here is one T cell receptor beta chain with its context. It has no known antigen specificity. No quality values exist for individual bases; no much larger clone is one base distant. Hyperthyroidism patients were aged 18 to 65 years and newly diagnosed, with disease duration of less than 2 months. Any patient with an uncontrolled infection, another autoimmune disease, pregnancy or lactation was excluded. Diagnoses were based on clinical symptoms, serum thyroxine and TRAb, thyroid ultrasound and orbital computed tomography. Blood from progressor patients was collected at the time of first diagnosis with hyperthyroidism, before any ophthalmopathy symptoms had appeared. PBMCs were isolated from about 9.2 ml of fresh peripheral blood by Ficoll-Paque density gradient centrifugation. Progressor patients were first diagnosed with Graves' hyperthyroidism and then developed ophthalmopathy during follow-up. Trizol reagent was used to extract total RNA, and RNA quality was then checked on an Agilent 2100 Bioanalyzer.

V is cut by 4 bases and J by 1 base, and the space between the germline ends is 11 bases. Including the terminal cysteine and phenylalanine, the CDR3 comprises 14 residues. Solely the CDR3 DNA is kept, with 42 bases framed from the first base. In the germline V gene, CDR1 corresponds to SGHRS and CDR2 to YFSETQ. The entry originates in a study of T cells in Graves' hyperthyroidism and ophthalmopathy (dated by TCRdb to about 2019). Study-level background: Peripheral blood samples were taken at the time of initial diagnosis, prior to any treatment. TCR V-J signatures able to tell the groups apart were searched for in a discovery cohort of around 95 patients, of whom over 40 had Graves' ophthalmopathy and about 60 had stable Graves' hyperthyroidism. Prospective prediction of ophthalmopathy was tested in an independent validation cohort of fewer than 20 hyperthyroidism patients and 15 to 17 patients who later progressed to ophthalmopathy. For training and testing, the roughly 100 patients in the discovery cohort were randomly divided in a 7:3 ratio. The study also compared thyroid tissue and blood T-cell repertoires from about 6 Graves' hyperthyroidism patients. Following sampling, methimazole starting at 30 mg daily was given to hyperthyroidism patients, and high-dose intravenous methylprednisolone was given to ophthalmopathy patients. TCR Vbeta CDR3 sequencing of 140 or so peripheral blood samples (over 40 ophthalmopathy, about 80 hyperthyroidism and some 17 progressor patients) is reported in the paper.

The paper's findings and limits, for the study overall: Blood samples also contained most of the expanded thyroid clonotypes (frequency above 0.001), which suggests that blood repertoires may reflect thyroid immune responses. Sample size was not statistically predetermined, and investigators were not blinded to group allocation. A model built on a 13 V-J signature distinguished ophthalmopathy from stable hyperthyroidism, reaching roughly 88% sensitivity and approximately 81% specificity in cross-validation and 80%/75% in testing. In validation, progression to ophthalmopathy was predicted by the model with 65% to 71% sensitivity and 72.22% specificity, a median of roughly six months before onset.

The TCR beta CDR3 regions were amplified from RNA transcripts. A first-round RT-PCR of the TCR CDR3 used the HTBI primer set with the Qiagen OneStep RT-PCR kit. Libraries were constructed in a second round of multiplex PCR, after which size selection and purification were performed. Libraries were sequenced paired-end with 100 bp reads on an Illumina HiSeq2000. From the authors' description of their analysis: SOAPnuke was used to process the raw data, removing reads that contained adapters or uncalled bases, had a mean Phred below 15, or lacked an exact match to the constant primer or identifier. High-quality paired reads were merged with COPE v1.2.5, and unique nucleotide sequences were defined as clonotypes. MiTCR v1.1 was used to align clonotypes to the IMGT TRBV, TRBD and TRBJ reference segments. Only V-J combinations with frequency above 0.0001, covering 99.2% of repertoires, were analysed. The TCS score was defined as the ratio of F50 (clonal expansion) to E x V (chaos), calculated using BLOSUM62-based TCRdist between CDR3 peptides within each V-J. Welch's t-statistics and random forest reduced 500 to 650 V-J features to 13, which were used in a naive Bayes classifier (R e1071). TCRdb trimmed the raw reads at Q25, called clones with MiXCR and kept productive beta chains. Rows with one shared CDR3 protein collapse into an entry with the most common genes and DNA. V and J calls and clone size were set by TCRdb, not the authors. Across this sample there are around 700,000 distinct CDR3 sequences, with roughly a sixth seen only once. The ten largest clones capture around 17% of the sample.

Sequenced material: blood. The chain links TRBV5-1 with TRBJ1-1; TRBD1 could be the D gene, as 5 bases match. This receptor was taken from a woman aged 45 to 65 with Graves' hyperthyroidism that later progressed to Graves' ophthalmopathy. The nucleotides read TGCGCCAGCAGCCTATGGGACCCGAACACTGAAGCTTTCTTT. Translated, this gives CASSLWDPNTEAFF. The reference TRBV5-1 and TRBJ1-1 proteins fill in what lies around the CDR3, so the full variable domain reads KAGVTQTPRYLIKTRGQQVTLSCSPISGHRSVSWYQQTPGQGLQFLFEYFSETQRNKGNFPGRFSGRQFSNSRSEMNVSTLELGDSALYLCASSLWDPNTEAFFGQGTRLTVV.